This T cell receptor (beta chain) was recorded in a study of blood T cell dynamics during melanoma immunotherapy. Time point here: week 3, after first cycle of checkpoint inhibitor. The CDR3 covers 12 residues. Per germline, CDR1 ENHRY and CDR2 SYGVKD. Trimming removed 4 bases at V and 8 bases at J, with 11 bases between. TCRdb's table, derived via immunoSEQ multiplex PCR, lists solely in-frame clones and lacks some. The data contain approximately 6,000 clones, about 82% of them singletons. This clone has only a few counts. The gene calls are TRBV10-3 and TRBJ1-2, with D maybe TRBD1 (6 bases). The sequence was collected from a human donor with melanoma. The sequenced sample was blood, obtained from a patient treated with checkpoint blockade. The CDR3 DNA reads TGTGCCATCAGTGTTACGGGGGGCGGCTACACCTTC. Translation gives CAISVTGGGYTF.